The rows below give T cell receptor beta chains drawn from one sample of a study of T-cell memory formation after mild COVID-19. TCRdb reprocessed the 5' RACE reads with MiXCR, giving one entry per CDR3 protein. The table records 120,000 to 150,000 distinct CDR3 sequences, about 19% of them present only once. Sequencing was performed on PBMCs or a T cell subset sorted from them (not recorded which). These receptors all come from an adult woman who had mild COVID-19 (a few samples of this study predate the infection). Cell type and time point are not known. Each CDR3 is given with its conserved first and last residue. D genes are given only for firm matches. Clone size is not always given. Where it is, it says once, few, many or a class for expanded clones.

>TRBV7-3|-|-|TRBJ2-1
CASSSVPTGNEQFF
TGTGCCAGCAGCTCCGTACCTACGGGGAATGAGCAGTTCTTC
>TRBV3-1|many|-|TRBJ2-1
CASSQAVQLRNEQFF
TGTGCCAGCAGCCAAGCGGTGCAACTAAGGAATGAGCAGTTCTTC
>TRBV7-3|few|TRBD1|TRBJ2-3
CASSPGTALTDTQYF
TGTGCCAGCAGCCCCGGGACAGCCCTCACAGATACGCAGTATTTT
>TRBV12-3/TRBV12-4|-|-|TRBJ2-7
CASRADRDFGEQYF
TGTGCCAGCAGAGCCGACAGGGACTTTGGCGAGCAGTACTTC
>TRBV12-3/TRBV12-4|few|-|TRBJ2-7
CASMGDITYEQYF
TGTGCCAGCATGGGGGACATAACCTACGAGCAGTACTTC
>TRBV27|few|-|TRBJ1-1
CASRGILNTEAFF
TGTGCCAGTAGGGGCATTCTTAACACTGAAGCTTTCTTT
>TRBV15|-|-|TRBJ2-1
CATSRDNYNEQFF
TGTGCCACCAGCAGGGACAACTACAATGAGCAGTTCTTC
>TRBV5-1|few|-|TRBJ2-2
CASSSTPRGTGELFF
TGCGCCAGCAGTTCCACACCCAGGGGCACCGGGGAGCTGTTTTTT
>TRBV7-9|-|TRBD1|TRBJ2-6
CASSSWDRGMSGANVLTF
TGTGCCAGCAGCTCTTGGGACAGGGGTATGTCTGGGGCCAACGTCCTGACTTTC
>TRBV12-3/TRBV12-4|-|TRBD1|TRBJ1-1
CASSKDRANTEAFF
TGTGCCAGCAGCAAAGACAGGGCGAACACTGAAGCTTTCTTT